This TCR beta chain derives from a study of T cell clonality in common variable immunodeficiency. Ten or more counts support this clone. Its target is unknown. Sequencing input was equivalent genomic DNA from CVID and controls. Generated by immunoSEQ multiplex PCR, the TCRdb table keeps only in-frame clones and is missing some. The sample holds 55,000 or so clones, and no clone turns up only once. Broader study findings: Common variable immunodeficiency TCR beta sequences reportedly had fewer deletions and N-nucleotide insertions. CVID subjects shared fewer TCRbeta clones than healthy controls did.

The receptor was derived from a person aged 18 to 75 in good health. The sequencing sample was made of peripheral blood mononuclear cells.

CDR3 bases read: TGTGCCAGCTCAGTGACAGTGAGAGATTCACCC. Its protein is CASSVTVRDSP. The CDR3 reads in full as CASSVTVRDSPLHF. V gene TRBV18 combines with J gene TRBJ1-6, with D maybe TRBD1 (5 bases). Read coverage stops 3 residues before the CDR3 terminus; the germline J gene supplies the remainder. The length of the CDR3 is 14 residues. Germline CDR1 KGHSH, CDR2 LQKENI. The V end was cut by 5 bases, the J end by 8 bases, with 13 bases between.